The entry below gives a single T cell receptor (beta chain) sequence along with its context. Its antigen is currently unknown. These data originate in a study of T-cell memory formation after mild COVID-19. Deletions cut 3 bases from V and 2 bases from J, with 14 bases between. CDR3 length: 15 amino acids. CDR1 and CDR2 (germline): SGDLS, YYNGEE. Study results and limitations: Balance between CD4 and CD8 was seen in clones contracting day 15 to 85, and a CD4+ lean was seen in later expanders. Researchers found some responding clones in pre-infection memory, a sign that cross-reactive memory joined.

Barcoded TCR alpha and TCR beta cDNA libraries with UMIs came from 5'RACE using constant-segment primers. MiXCR, applied by TCRdb to the 5' RACE reads, yields one record per CDR3 protein. In the table there are 250,000 to 300,000 distinct CDR3 sequences, about a sixth of which are singletons. The clonotype originates from a man between 18 and 29 years old who had mild COVID-19 (a few samples of this study predate the infection). Cell type and time point are not known. This chain links TRBV9 with TRBJ1-1; no clear D gene. The sequencing sample was made of PBMCs or a T cell subset sorted from them (not recorded which). The CDR3, as DNA: TGTGCCAGCAGCGGAGTTACATCGGTTAACACTGAAGCTTTCTTT. Translation gives CASSGVTSVNTEAFF.